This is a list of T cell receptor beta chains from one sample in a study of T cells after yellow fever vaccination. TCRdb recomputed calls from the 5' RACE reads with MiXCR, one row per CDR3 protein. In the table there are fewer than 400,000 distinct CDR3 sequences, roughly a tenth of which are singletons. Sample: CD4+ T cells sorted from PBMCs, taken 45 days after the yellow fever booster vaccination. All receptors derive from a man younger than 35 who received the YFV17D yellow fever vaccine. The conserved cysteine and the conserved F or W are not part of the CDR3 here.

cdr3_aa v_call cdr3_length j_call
ASAQSDAEAF TRBV7-9 10 TRBJ1-1
SASSGNRGYT TRBV20-1 10 TRBJ1-2
ASSLYRGNEKLF TRBV7-2 12 TRBJ1-4
AASRGGNSPLH TRBV3-1 11 TRBJ1-6
ASSRLPSNYGYT TRBV7-2 12 TRBJ1-2
ASSDRVPFLGNTIY TRBV6-1 14 TRBJ1-3
SVPTGPNTDTQY TRBV29-1 12 TRBJ2-3
ASSPRKAGGGGELF TRBV11-2 14 TRBJ2-2
ASSLDRLAEAF TRBV5-6 11 TRBJ1-1
ASSYTTGSDQPQH TRBV6-5 13 TRBJ1-5
ASSLVLGVQTRANYGYT TRBV5-5 17 TRBJ1-2
AFHYRDVDSPLH TRBV7-9 12 TRBJ1-6
ASTRTAGTSTDTQY TRBV27 14 TRBJ2-3
ASSPQQGGNTEAF TRBV12-3/TRBV12-4 13 TRBJ1-1
ASSTGGGSPLH TRBV6-5 11 TRBJ1-6
ASSFRGGGETQY TRBV7-9 12 TRBJ2-5
ASSDPGVVPYNEQF TRBV6-1 14 TRBJ2-1
ASSLSFQETQY TRBV7-2 11 TRBJ2-5
ASSQTPDRSGYT TRBV4-3 12 TRBJ1-2
ASSSGRLEQF TRBV28 10 TRBJ2-1
ASSQENSRGWESPLH TRBV4-1 15 TRBJ1-6
ASSLASGGNGYT TRBV5-1 12 TRBJ1-2
SARGQTSGLGETQY TRBV20-1 14 TRBJ2-5
ASSYWGLAGGTDTQY TRBV6-2/TRBV6-3 15 TRBJ2-3
ASSQGRLQETQY TRBV12-3/TRBV12-4 12 TRBJ2-5
ASSFNGPYQETQY TRBV5-1 13 TRBJ2-5
ASSQSAERANSPLH TRBV23-1 14 TRBJ1-6
ASSQDFSVNTEAF TRBV4-3 13 TRBJ1-1
ATPTDVKETQY TRBV21-1 11 TRBJ2-5
SVVRAQETQY TRBV29-1 10 TRBJ2-5
ATSDPSVDEKLF TRBV24-1 12 TRBJ1-4
ASSFGGRRSEQY TRBV12-3/TRBV12-4 12 TRBJ2-7
ASSLDRARGANVLT TRBV6-6 14 TRBJ2-6
ATSTRTGQLAGGPDTQY TRBV7-3 17 TRBJ2-3
ASSWLAGASTDTQY TRBV27 14 TRBJ2-3
ASSQAGLAGSTDTQY TRBV3-1 15 TRBJ2-3
ASSYQGTAYNSPLH TRBV12-3/TRBV12-4 14 TRBJ1-6
ASSLGLYGYT TRBV7-8 10 TRBJ1-2
ASSQEGRVNNEQF TRBV4-3 13 TRBJ2-1
SARSTDYSNQPQH TRBV20-1 13 TRBJ1-5
ASSRGTGASMNTEAF TRBV12-3/TRBV12-4 15 TRBJ1-1
ASSFSRTSGAAGGTQY TRBV6-2/TRBV6-3 16 TRBJ2-5
SAVMENEKLF TRBV29-1 10 TRBJ1-4
ASSPSGTGTNIQY TRBV5-1 13 TRBJ2-4
ATSASDSNQPQH TRBV24-1 12 TRBJ1-5
ASKPTSAFSYEQY TRBV6-6 13 TRBJ2-7
ASSYWPIDSYGYT TRBV6-5 13 TRBJ1-2
ASSVDRGAQY TRBV18 10 TRBJ2-3
ASSERLAGAADTQY TRBV14 14 TRBJ2-3
ASSQETGGLDEQY TRBV4-2 13 TRBJ2-7
AWSFPGDGYT TRBV30 10 TRBJ1-2
ASSLNRGSYNEQF TRBV11-2 13 TRBJ2-1
ASGTSGVQETQY TRBV19 12 TRBJ2-5
ASSFLGSNQPQH TRBV7-2 12 TRBJ1-5
ASSRTGGRTEAF TRBV14 12 TRBJ1-1
ASSFVGFYGYT TRBV7-2 11 TRBJ1-2
ASRPGQGSNSPLH TRBV6-6 13 TRBJ1-6
ATTAGGPSGYEEQY TRBV27 14 TRBJ2-7
ASSLGLRGNTIY TRBV4-3 12 TRBJ1-3